This T cell receptor (beta chain) was identified in a study of neoadjuvant anti-PD-1 for oral cavity cancer. The overall study: Patients mostly received three to four biweekly nivolumab doses at 3 mg/kg before surgery. Around day 43, patients without progression received a fourth nivolumab dose before surgery. Whole-study results and caveats: Post-nivolumab, blood T cell clonality was significantly elevated in non-responders.

Blood libraries mostly used approximately 480 ng genomic DNA, six replicates each. Sequenced by immunoSEQ multiplex PCR; TCRdb stores in-frame clones only, minus some. Here the sample spans about 72,000 clones, about four fifths being singletons. Germline assignment: CDR1 LNHDA and CDR2 SQIVND (reference sequence). The CDR3 runs to 15 residues. Germline trimming cut 5 bases from V and 1 base from J; bases unmatched to any gene: 8. A remark on this clone: Its target is unknown.

The rearrangement joins TRBV19 to TRBJ2-7, with TRBD1 matching over 7 bases. This receptor was taken from a person aged 40 to 85 with oral cavity squamous cell carcinoma. Sequenced here: PBMCs, sampled before nivolumab (anti-PD-1) treatment. The CDR3 loop reads CASSVRDSRSYEQYF. The DNA for the CDR3 is TGTGCCAGTAGTGTACGGGACAGTCGGTCCTACGAGCAGTACTTC. The full variable domain, with the rest looked up from reference TRBV19 and TRBJ2-7, is DGGITQSPKYLFRKEGQNVTLSCEQNLNHDAMYWYRQDPGQGLRLIYYSQIVNDFQKGDIAEGYSVSREKKESFPLTVTSAQKNPTAFYLCASSVRDSRSYEQYFGPGTRLTVT.